A single sample gave rise to the 11 T cell receptor beta chains below, sequenced in a study of T cell repertoires in cytomegalovirus infection. MiXCR, applied by TCRdb to the reads, yields one record per CDR3 protein. The sample contains around 740,000 distinct CDR3 sequences, approximately 40% of which appear only once. Sequenced sample: PBMCs. The source is a human donor in good health (CMV status not recorded). Some clones in this sample may be carry-over from other donors' samples.

The V call is TRBV20-1, the J call TRBJ2-7; D might be TRBD1 or TRBD2, each matching 7 bases. Germline-derived CDR1 and CDR2 are DFQATT and SNEGSKA (reference sequence). The length of the CDR3 is 13 residues. The CDR3 DNA reads TGCAGCGGGGGCAGGGGGGGAGCCTACGAGCAGTACTTC. Translation gives CSGGRGGAYEQYF.

The gene calls are TRBV24-1 and TRBJ2-1; TRBD2 might be the D (6 bases). From germline, CDR1 is KGHDR and CDR2 SFDVKD. V lost 3 bases to trimming and J lost 7 bases, with 24 bases between them. The length of the CDR3 is 18 residues. The CDR3: CATSDRNWVAGSRNEQFF. CDR3 nucleotide sequence: TGTGCCACCAGTGATCGTAATTGGGTGGCGGGGTCCCGGAATGAGCAGTTCTTC.

This clonotype has just a few counts. The chain combines TRBV9 with TRBJ2-2; D ambiguous. V lost 4 bases and J lost 6, with 10 bases in between. CDR3 length: 13 residues. Germline CDR1 SGDLS, CDR2 YYNGEE. This CDR3 is CASSPSPAGELFF. In nucleotides, the CDR3 is TGTGCCAGCAGCCCTTCCCCCGCCGGGGAGCTGTTTTTT.

The chain employs TRBV27 and TRBJ1-2, with D hard to call. Looked up from germline, CDR1 is MNHEY and CDR2 is SMNVEV (reference sequence). The CDR3 contains 12 residues. Trimming removed 9 bases at V and 4 bases at J, with 12 bases between. The CDR3 sequence is CASRTSIYGYTF. The CDR3 nucleotides are TGTGCCAGTAGAACTTCTATCTATGGCTACACCTTC.

The chain combines TRBV5-1 with TRBJ2-5; the match to TRBD1 covers 8 bases. The V gene's germline CDR1 is SGHRS and CDR2 YFSETQ. The CDR3 contains 14 residues. V lost 4 bases to trimming and J lost 7 bases; unmatched junction nucleotides: 9. The CDR3 reads CASSPGQGESTQYF. DNA of the CDR3: TGCGCCAGCAGCCCAGGACAGGGCGAATCGACCCAGTACTTC. Filled out from reference TRBV5-1 and TRBJ2-5, the complete variable domain reads KAGVTQTPRYLIKTRGQQVTLSCSPISGHRSVSWYQQTPGQGLQFLFEYFSETQRNKGNFPGRFSGRQFSNSRSEMNVSTLELGDSALYLCASSPGQGESTQYFGPGTRLLVL.

The J gene is TRBJ1-1, the V gene TRBV6-6; D possibly corresponds to TRBD1 (6 bases). V lost 2 bases to trimming and J lost 1 base, with 26 bases between them. The CDR3 consists of 20 residues. Germline CDR1 is MNHNY and CDR2 is SVGAGI (reference sequence). CDR3 loop: CASSYLILRPGTRTNTEAFF. The CDR3 DNA follows: TGTGCCAGCAGTTACCTTATTTTGCGGCCCGGGACAAGGACGAACACTGAAGCTTTCTTT.

The V gene is TRBV7-2, the J gene TRBJ2-7; D ambiguous. Germline values: CDR1 SGHTA, CDR2 FQGNSA. V was shortened by 2 bases and J by 6 bases, with 14 bases between the two germline ends. The CDR3 is made up of 14 amino acids. The CDR3 nucleotides are TGTGCCAGCAGCTTACGTCGGGCGTTAGGCGAGCAGTACTTC. It codes for CASSLRRALGEQYF.

In its sample, this clonotype was seen a few times. V usage is TRBV6-2 or TRBV6-3 and J usage is TRBJ1-5; maybe TRBD1 (6 bases). The CDR3 has 15 amino acids. CDR1 is MNHEY and CDR2 is SVGEGT in the germline V gene. The V end was cut by 7 bases, the J end by 6 bases, with 19 bases between. CDR3 DNA sequence: TGTGCCAGCAAAGGGGGTATGCGGGGGAGTCAGCCCCAGCATTTT. Translation gives CASKGGMRGSQPQHF.

Comment on this clonotype: A much larger clone lies a single base off, so this may be a read error. The chain has TRBV7-8 and TRBJ2-7; D is ambiguous. Trimming pared 1 base from V and 6 bases from J, leaving 13 bases between. The CDR3 sequence is 14 residues long. Germline V lookup: CDR1 SGHVS, CDR2 FQNEAQ. Here the CDR3 DNA reads TGTGCCAGCAGCTTAGGGCTGGAGTGGGCCGAGCAGTACTTC. This translates into CASSLGLEWAEQYF.

This clonotype was counted between two and nine times. J is TRBJ1-1 and V is TRBV7-2; no firm D call. V lost 4 bases and J lost 5, with 14 bases in between. The V gene's germline CDR1 is SGHTA and CDR2 FQGNSA. The CDR3 has 14 residues. In DNA, the CDR3 is TGTGCCAGCAGCTCGGGGAGAGGGAGGACTGAAGCTTTCTTT. Its translation is CASSSGRGRTEAFF.

V is TRBV12-3 or TRBV12-4 and J is TRBJ2-7; weak D call: TRBD2 (5 bases). CDR3 size: 13 residues. The V gene lost 3 bases and the J gene lost 5 bases, with 11 bases spanning the gap. CDR3 nucleotides: TGTGCCAGCAGTTTCGACCTAGCACACGAGCAGTACTTC. This translates into CASSFDLAHEQYF.